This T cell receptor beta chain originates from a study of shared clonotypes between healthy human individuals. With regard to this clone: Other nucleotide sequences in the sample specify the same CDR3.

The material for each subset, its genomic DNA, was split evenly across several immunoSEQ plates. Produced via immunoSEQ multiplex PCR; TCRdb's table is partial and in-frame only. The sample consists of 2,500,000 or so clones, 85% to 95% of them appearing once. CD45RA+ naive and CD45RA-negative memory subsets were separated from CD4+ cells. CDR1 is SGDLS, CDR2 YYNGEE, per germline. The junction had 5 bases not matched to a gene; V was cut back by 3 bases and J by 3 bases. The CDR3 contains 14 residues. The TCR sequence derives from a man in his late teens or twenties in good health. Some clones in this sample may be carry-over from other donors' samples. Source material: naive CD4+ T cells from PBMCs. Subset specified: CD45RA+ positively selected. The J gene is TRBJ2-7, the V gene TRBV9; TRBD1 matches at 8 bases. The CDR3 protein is CASSAGTGGYEQYF. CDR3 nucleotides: TGTGCCAGCAGCGCCGGGACAGGAGGCTACGAGCAGTACTTC.